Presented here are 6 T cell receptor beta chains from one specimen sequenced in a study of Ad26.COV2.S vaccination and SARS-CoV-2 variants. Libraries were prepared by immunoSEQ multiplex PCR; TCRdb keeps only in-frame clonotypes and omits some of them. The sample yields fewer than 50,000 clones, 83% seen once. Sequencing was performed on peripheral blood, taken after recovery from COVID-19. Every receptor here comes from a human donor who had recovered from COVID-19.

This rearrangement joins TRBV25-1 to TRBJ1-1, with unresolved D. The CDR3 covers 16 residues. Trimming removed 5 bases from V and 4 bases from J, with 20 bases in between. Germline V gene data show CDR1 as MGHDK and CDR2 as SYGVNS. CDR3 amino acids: CASSKSGPKASTEAFF. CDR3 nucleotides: TGTGCCAGCAGTAAATCCGGGCCAAAGGCAAGCACTGAAGCTTTCTTT.

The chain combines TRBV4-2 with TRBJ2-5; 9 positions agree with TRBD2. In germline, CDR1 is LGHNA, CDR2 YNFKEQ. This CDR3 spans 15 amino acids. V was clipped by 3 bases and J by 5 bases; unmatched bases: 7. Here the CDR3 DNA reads TGTGCCAGCAGCCAGGCGGGAGGGCCGGGGGAGACCCAGTACTTC. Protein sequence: CASSQAGGPGETQYF.

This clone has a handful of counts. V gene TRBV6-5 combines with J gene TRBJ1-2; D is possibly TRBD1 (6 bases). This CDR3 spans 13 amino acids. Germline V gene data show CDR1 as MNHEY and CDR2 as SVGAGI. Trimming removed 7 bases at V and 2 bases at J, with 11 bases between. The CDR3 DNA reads TGTGCCAGCACTGGGGGGCGGAACTATGGCTACACCTTC. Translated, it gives CASTGGRNYGYTF.

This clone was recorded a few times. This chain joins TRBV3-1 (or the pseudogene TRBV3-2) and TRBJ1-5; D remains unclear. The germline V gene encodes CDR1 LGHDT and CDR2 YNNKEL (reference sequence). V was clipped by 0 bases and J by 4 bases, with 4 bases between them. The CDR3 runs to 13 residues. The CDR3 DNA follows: TGTGCCAGCAGCCAAGACCTTAATCAGCCCCAGCATTTT. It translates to CASSQDLNQPQHF.

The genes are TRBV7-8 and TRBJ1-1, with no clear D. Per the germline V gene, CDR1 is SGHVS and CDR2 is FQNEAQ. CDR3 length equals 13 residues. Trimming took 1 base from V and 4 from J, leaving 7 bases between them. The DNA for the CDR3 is TGTGCCAGCAGCTTAGAGGCGGCCACTGAAGCTTTCTTT. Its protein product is CASSLEAATEAFF.

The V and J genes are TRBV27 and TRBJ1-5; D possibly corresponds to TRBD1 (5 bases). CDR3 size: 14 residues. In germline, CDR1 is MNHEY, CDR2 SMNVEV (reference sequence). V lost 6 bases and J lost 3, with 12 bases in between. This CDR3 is CASRAAGVNQPQHF. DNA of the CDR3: TGTGCCAGCAGGGCTGCGGGGGTCAATCAGCCCCAGCATTTT.